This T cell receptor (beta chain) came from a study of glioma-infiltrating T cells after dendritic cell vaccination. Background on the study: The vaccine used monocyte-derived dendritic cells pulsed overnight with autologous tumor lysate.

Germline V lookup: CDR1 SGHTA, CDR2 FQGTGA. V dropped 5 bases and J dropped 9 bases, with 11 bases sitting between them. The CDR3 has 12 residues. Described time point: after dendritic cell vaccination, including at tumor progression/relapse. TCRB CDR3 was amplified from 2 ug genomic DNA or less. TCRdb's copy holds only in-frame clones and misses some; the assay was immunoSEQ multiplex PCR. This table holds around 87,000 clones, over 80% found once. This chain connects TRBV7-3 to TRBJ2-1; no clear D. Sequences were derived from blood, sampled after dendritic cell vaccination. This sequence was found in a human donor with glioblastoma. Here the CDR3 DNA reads TGTGCCAGCAGCCCATTCGGCGGTGAGCAGTTCTTC. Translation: CASSPFGGEQFF.